A single sample is the source of the 8 T cell receptor beta chains below, sequenced in a study of T cells in Graves' hyperthyroidism and ophthalmopathy. RNA transcripts yielded amplified TCR beta CDR3 regions. A set of HTBI primers served as the primers for a first-round RT-PCR of the TCR CDR3. TCRdb recomputed calls from the multiplex PCR reads with MiXCR, one row per CDR3 protein. This table has around 350,000 distinct CDR3 sequences, 17% appearing once. Sequencing used blood. These receptor sequences come from a young woman with Graves' hyperthyroidism that later progressed to Graves' ophthalmopathy.

This clonotype was recorded at least ten times. The gene calls are TRBV7-9 and TRBJ1-2; the D is unclear. Germline CDR1 is SEHNR and CDR2 is FQNEAQ (reference sequence). The CDR3 is made up of 11 amino acids. Trimming shortened V by 4 bases and J by 8 bases, and 8 bases separated the two germline ends. The CDR3 DNA sequence: TGTGCCAGCAGCTCCCCCTTGGGCTACACCTTC. As protein: CASSSPLGYTF.

This clonotype has a count of ten or more. V gene TRBV29-1 combines with J gene TRBJ2-7; TRBD2 agrees at 13 bases. J was trimmed by 7 bases and V by 7 bases; bases with no gene match: 4. The germline gives CDR1 SQVTM, CDR2 ANQGSEA. The CDR3 contains 12 residues. The CDR3 protein is CSAGTSGIEQYF. The CDR3 region has the DNA TGCAGCGCGGGGACTAGCGGGATAGAGCAGTACTTC.

The chain couples TRBV29-1 to TRBJ1-2; D is uncertain. Germline V gives CDR1 SQVTM, CDR2 ANQGSEA. The CDR3 is 11 residues long. The ends were cut back, 8 bases at V and 2 bases at J, with 9 bases in the middle. The CDR3 DNA reads TGCAGCACTCGGGTAAACTATGGCTACACCTTC. Translated, it gives CSTRVNYGYTF.

This clonotype was detected ten times or more. The chain uses TRBV29-1 and TRBJ1-2, with D tentatively TRBD1 (5 bases). This CDR3 spans 14 amino acids. Germline CDR1 reads SQVTM; CDR2 reads ANQGSEA. The CDR3 region is CSCAGDAANYGYTF. The CDR3 nucleotides read TGCAGTTGCGCGGGGGACGCAGCTAACTATGGCTACACCTTC. The variable domain in full, with the rest retrieved from reference TRBV29-1 and TRBJ1-2, is SAVISQKPSRDICQRGTSLTIQCQVDSQVTMMFWYRQQPGQSLTLIATANQGSEATYESGFVIDKFPISRPNLTFSTLTVSNMSPEDSSIYLCSCAGDAANYGYTFGSGTRLTVV.

There are a few counts of this clonotype. The rearrangement uses TRBV20-1 and TRBJ1-4, with a tentative D call TRBD1 (5 bases). Germline assignment: CDR1 DFQATT and CDR2 SNEGSKA (reference sequence). This CDR3 contains 13 residues. The V end lost 2 bases, the J end lost 3 bases, and 7 bases lay between the germline ends. DNA of the CDR3: TGCAGTGCTAGACGGGACCCTAATGAAAAACTGTTTTTT. This encodes CSARRDPNEKLFF.

Turning to this clonotype: A single base separates this from a much larger clone, so it may be a read error. The genes are TRBV6-5 and TRBJ1-1; D remains ambiguous. The CDR3 consists of 13 residues. From germline, CDR1 is MNHEY and CDR2 SVGAGI. CDR3 DNA sequence: TGTGCCAGCAGTTTCCGAATGAACACTAAAGCTTTCTTT. Translated: CASSFRMNTKAFF.

This clonotype has at least ten counts. V is TRBV28 and J is TRBJ2-3; D is undetermined. The germline V gene encodes CDR1 MDHEN and CDR2 SYDVKM. Trimming took 5 bases from V and 4 from J, leaving 13 bases between them. The CDR3 length is 14 residues. In DNA, the CDR3 is TGTGCCAGCAGTCAACGACTCGACTCAGATACGCAGTATTTT. Translating it yields CASSQRLDSDTQYF. The entire variable domain, with the rest obtained from reference TRBV28 and TRBJ2-3, is as follows: DVKVTQSSRYLVKRTGEKVFLECVQDMDHENMFWYRQDPGLGLRLIYFSYDVKMKEKGDIPEGYSVSREKKERFSLILESASTNQTSMYLCASSQRLDSDTQYFGPGTRLTVL.

A few counts support this clonotype. This chain links TRBV6-1 with TRBJ1-6, with 7 bases fitting TRBD1. From germline, CDR1 is MNHNS and CDR2 SASEGT. With 7 bases clipped from V and 16 bases from J, the junction kept 19 bases outside the gene matches. The CDR3 has 15 residues. The CDR3 protein is CASKTRTGDPEDLHF. The CDR3 DNA reads TGTGCCAGCAAAACTAGAACAGGGGACCCAGAGGATCTCCACTTT.